The 5 T cell receptor beta chains below come from one sample, sequenced in a study of T cell responses to AZD1222 COVID-19 vaccine. Sequencing used immunoSEQ multiplex PCR; TCRdb keeps in-frame clones, though not all of them. The sample consists of about 150,000 clones, around nine tenths of them appearing once. The material was peripheral blood, obtained on day 0 of AZD1222 vaccination. The receptors shown here come from an adult in good health.

This clone is a singleton in its sample. The gene calls are TRBV30 and TRBJ1-1; a possible D gene is TRBD1 (5 bases). Trimming took off 2 bases at V and 11 bases at J, with 18 bases between the two ends. Germline V lookup: CDR1 GTSNPN, CDR2 SVGIG (reference sequence). This CDR3 contains 13 residues. CDR3 nucleotide sequence: TGTGCCTGGAGTTCTGACAGTCGGAAGGCGGCTTTCTTT. This codes for CAWSSDSRKAAFF.

The CDR3 nucleotides are TGTGCCAGCACGCCATACCAAGAGACCCAGTACTTC. Its protein is CASTPYQETQYF. The chain links TRBV6-5 to TRBJ2-5; no definite D call. V gave up 7 bases and J gave up 0 bases, with 6 bases separating them. This CDR3 is 12 amino acids long. Germline V gene sequence: CDR1 MNHEY, CDR2 SVGAGI.

The rearrangement uses TRBV15 and TRBJ1-5, with D maybe TRBD1 (6 bases). The CDR3 totals 16 residues. Germline CDR1 is LNHNV and CDR2 is YYDKDF (reference sequence). V was shortened by 3 bases and J by 4 bases, with 16 bases between the two germline ends. CDR3 region: CATSSGSGTRNQPQHF. The DNA for the CDR3 is TGTGCCACCAGCAGCGGATCCGGGACACGAAATCAGCCCCAGCATTTT. Variable domain in full (rest from reference TRBV15 and TRBJ1-5): DAMVIQNPRYQVTQFGKPVTLSCSQTLNHNVMYWYQQKSSQAPKLLFHYYDKDFNNEADTPDNFQSRRPNTSFCFLDIRSPGLGDTAMYLCATSSGSGTRNQPQHFGDGTRLSIL.

V usage is TRBV18 and J usage is TRBJ1-6; D gene ambiguous. The V and J ends lost 2 bases and 12 bases respectively, with 20 bases between them. Per germline, CDR1 KGHSH and CDR2 LQKENI. CDR3 length: 16 residues. The CDR3 reads CASSPKSAGSHIPLHF. The CDR3 DNA sequence: TGTGCCAGCTCACCAAAATCGGCTGGGTCTCACATACCCCTCCACTTT.

V is TRBV12-5 and J is TRBJ1-1; TRBD1 might be the D (6 bases). Germline CDR1 and CDR2: LGHNT and FRNRAP. The CDR3 is 15 amino acids. V gave up 5 bases and J gave up 0 bases, with 13 bases separating them. CDR3 protein: CASGPPQGLNTEAFF. In DNA form, the CDR3 reads TGTGCTAGTGGTCCCCCCCAGGGGCTGAACACTGAAGCTTTCTTT.